The 2 T cell receptor beta chains below all came from one sample that was sequenced in a study of vaccination and CD4 T cells after COVID-19. Cultured CD4+ T cells had their DNA profiled by the Oncomine TCR Beta short-read assay. TCRdb processed the PCR reads anew with MiXCR; each CDR3 protein has one entry. Counted here are 21,000 or so distinct CDR3 sequences, around 42% occurring once; the ten biggest clones make up around 13%. No antigen is known for these receptors. Treatment: approximately 9-day PBMC culture with coronavirus spike peptide pools or control peptides (ViraFEST assay). Sequenced input: CD4+ T cells from blood, cultured in vitro. Source of these receptors: a human donor who had recovered from COVID-19.

The rearrangement joins TRBV7-3 to TRBJ1-6; unclear D gene. V shed 1 base and J shed 7 bases, with 5 bases lying between them. Looked up from germline, CDR1 is SGHTA and CDR2 is FQGTGA. This CDR3 region has 13 residues. In DNA form, the CDR3 reads TGTGCCAGCAGCTTAAGCGTAAATTCACCCCTCCACTTT. The encoded protein is CASSLSVNSPLHF.

The rearrangement joins TRBV5-4 to TRBJ1-2, with 8 bases that match TRBD1. The V segment lost 4 bases and the J segment 4 bases; nucleotides outside the gene matches: 15. Germline V gene data show CDR1 as SGHNT and CDR2 as YYREEE (reference sequence). The CDR3 extends over 17 amino acids. The CDR3 reads CASSPRGGQGAAYGYTF. The CDR3 DNA follows: TGTGCCAGCAGCCCGCGTGGCGGTCAGGGGGCTGCCTATGGCTACACCTTC.